These 12 T cell receptor beta chains originate from one sample sequenced in a study of shared clonotypes between healthy human individuals. Produced via immunoSEQ multiplex PCR; TCRdb's table is partial and in-frame only. Among approximately 2.1 million clones, just over 90% were seen once, and the ten largest hold 0.39%. Sequencing was performed on naive CD4+ T cells from PBMCs. Described subset: CD45RA+ positively selected. Receptors originate from a man younger than 30 in good health. Some clones in this sample may be carry-over from other donors' samples.

The rearrangement links TRBV9 to TRBJ2-3; TRBD2 matches 7 bases. Looked up from germline, CDR1 is SGDLS and CDR2 is YYNGEE. V lost 0 bases and J lost 4; bases outside the gene matches: 8. The CDR3 has 16 residues. The CDR3 spells CASSVGGGRAPDTQYF. The CDR3 DNA reads TGTGCCAGCAGCGTAGGAGGAGGGAGGGCCCCAGATACGCAGTATTTT.

This clone has a single count. V is TRBV5-1 and J is TRBJ1-3; D may be TRBD1 (5 bases). The CDR3 has 16 amino acids. With 3 bases removed from V and 0 bases from J, the gap between germline ends came to 13 bases. CDR1 is SGHRS and CDR2 is YFSETQ in the germline V gene. CDR3 nucleotide sequence: TGCGCCAGCAGCTCGGATCCCCAGGGCTCTGGAAACACCATATATTTT. It specifies CASSSDPQGSGNTIYF.

The chain uses TRBV9 and TRBJ2-5, with D unresolved. V lost 0 bases and J lost 7, with 13 bases in between. The CDR3 sequence is 14 residues long. The germline gives CDR1 SGDLS, CDR2 YYNGEE. For the CDR3, the DNA is TGTGCCAGCAGCGTAGAACTGAGGAAGGGGACCCAGTACTTC. Amino acids: CASSVELRKGTQYF. Together with reference TRBV9 and TRBJ2-5, the CDR3 gives the full variable domain: DSGVTQTPKHLITATGQRVTLRCSPRSGDLSVYWYQQSLDQGLQFLIQYYNGEERAKGNILERFSAQQFPDLHSELNLSSLELGDSALYFCASSVELRKGTQYFGPGTRLLVL.

CDR3 amino acids: CASSATGHAVFADTQYF. CDR3 DNA sequence: TGTGCCAGCAGCGCGACGGGACATGCTGTTTTCGCAGATACGCAGTATTTT. This sequence joins TRBV7-3 and TRBJ2-3; D is possibly TRBD1 (6 bases). Trimming stripped 5 bases from V and 4 bases from J, with 22 bases between. The V gene's germline CDR1 is SGHTA and CDR2 FQGTGA. The CDR3 consists of 17 residues. Combining the CDR3 with reference TRBV7-3 and TRBJ2-3 gives the whole variable domain GAGVSQTPSNKVTEKGKYVELRCDPISGHTALYWYRQSLGQGPEFLIYFQGTGAADDSGLPNDRFFAVRPEGSVSTLKIQRTERGDSAVYLCASSATGHAVFADTQYFGPGTRLTVL.

This sequence joins TRBV2 and TRBJ2-3; tentative D call: TRBD1 (5 bases). V lost 5 bases to trimming and J lost 4 bases, with 13 bases between them. Germline V gene lookup returns CDR1 SNHLY and CDR2 FYNNEI. The CDR3 totals 14 residues. The DNA for the CDR3 is TGTGCCAGCAGTATTAGGACAAGAGCAGATACGCAGTATTTT. This encodes CASSIRTRADTQYF.

With regard to this clone: Other DNA sequences within the sample encode an identical CDR3. The CDR3 sequence is CASSVGSLNEKLFF. DNA for the CDR3: TGTGCCAGCAGCGTGGGCAGTTTAAATGAAAAACTGTTTTTT. This chain joins TRBV9 and TRBJ1-4; D gene uncertain. This CDR3 is 14 amino acids long. V was clipped by 2 bases and J by 5 bases, with 10 bases between them. Germline values: CDR1 SGDLS, CDR2 YYNGEE.

The J gene is TRBJ2-7, the V gene TRBV18; the match to TRBD2 covers 7 bases. The germline gives CDR1 KGHSH, CDR2 LQKENI. The CDR3 totals 14 residues. Trimming removed 2 bases from V and 2 bases from J; junction bases left unmatched: 3. The CDR3 loop is CASSPKSGAYEQYF. CDR3 DNA: TGTGCCAGCTCACCAAAGAGCGGGGCCTACGAGCAGTACTTC. Using reference TRBV18 and TRBJ2-7 for the parts outside the CDR3, the full variable domain is NAGVMQNPRHLVRRRGQEARLRCSPMKGHSHVYWYRQLPEEGLKFMVYLQKENIIDESGMPKERFSAEFPKEGPSILRIQQVVRGDSAAYFCASSPKSGAYEQYFGPGTRLTVT.

Concerning this clone itself: Distinct nucleotide sequences in the sample also encode this CDR3. The rearrangement joins TRBV9 to TRBJ2-1; the D is unclear. V was cut by 0 bases and J by 8 bases, with 9 bases left in between. In germline, CDR1 is SGDLS, CDR2 YYNGEE. This CDR3 comprises 13 residues. The CDR3 coding sequence is TGTGCCAGCAGCGTAGCGCCTTGGGATGAGCAGTTCTTC. Amino acid sequence: CASSVAPWDEQFF.

The table lists this clone with a few counts. The chain uses TRBV28 and TRBJ1-3, with D possibly TRBD1 on 5 matching bases. This CDR3 has 14 residues. Germline V gene sequence: CDR1 MDHEN, CDR2 SYDVKM. V was pared by 1 base and J by 2 bases, with 6 bases between. CDR3 loop: CASSLSGTGNTIYF. In DNA, the CDR3 is TGTGCCAGCAGTTTATCAGGGACTGGAAACACCATATATTTT.

The gene calls are TRBV11-3 and TRBJ2-3, with unresolved D. Germline V gene lookup returns CDR1 SGHNT and CDR2 YENEEA. The CDR3 spans 15 residues. V shed 3 bases and J shed 6 bases, with 16 bases lying between them. CDR3 protein: CASSFGGASGDTQYF. The CDR3 bases are TGTGCCAGCAGCTTCGGTGGCGCCTCCGGGGATACGCAGTATTTT.

This chain uses TRBV4-3 with TRBJ2-2, with D perhaps matching TRBD2 (6 bases). This CDR3 is 15 amino acids long. Germline V gene data show CDR1 as LGHNA and CDR2 as YSLEER. Between the trimmed V and J ends, which lost 1 base and 3 bases, there was a span of 9 bases. This CDR3 reads CASSQVQRDTGELFF. DNA for the CDR3: TGCGCCAGCAGCCAAGTCCAGCGGGACACCGGGGAGCTGTTTTTT.

This clone occurred once. Other DNA sequences in the sample encode the same CDR3. This chain links TRBV18 with TRBJ2-5, with 7 nucleotides matching TRBD2. The germline gives CDR1 KGHSH, CDR2 LQKENI. The CDR3 is 14 amino acids. The J segment lost 5 bases and the V segment lost 0 bases, leaving 3 bases of the junction unmatched. CDR3 region: CASSPPGGSETQYF. DNA for the CDR3: TGTGCCAGCTCACCACCCGGCGGGAGTGAGACCCAGTACTTC.